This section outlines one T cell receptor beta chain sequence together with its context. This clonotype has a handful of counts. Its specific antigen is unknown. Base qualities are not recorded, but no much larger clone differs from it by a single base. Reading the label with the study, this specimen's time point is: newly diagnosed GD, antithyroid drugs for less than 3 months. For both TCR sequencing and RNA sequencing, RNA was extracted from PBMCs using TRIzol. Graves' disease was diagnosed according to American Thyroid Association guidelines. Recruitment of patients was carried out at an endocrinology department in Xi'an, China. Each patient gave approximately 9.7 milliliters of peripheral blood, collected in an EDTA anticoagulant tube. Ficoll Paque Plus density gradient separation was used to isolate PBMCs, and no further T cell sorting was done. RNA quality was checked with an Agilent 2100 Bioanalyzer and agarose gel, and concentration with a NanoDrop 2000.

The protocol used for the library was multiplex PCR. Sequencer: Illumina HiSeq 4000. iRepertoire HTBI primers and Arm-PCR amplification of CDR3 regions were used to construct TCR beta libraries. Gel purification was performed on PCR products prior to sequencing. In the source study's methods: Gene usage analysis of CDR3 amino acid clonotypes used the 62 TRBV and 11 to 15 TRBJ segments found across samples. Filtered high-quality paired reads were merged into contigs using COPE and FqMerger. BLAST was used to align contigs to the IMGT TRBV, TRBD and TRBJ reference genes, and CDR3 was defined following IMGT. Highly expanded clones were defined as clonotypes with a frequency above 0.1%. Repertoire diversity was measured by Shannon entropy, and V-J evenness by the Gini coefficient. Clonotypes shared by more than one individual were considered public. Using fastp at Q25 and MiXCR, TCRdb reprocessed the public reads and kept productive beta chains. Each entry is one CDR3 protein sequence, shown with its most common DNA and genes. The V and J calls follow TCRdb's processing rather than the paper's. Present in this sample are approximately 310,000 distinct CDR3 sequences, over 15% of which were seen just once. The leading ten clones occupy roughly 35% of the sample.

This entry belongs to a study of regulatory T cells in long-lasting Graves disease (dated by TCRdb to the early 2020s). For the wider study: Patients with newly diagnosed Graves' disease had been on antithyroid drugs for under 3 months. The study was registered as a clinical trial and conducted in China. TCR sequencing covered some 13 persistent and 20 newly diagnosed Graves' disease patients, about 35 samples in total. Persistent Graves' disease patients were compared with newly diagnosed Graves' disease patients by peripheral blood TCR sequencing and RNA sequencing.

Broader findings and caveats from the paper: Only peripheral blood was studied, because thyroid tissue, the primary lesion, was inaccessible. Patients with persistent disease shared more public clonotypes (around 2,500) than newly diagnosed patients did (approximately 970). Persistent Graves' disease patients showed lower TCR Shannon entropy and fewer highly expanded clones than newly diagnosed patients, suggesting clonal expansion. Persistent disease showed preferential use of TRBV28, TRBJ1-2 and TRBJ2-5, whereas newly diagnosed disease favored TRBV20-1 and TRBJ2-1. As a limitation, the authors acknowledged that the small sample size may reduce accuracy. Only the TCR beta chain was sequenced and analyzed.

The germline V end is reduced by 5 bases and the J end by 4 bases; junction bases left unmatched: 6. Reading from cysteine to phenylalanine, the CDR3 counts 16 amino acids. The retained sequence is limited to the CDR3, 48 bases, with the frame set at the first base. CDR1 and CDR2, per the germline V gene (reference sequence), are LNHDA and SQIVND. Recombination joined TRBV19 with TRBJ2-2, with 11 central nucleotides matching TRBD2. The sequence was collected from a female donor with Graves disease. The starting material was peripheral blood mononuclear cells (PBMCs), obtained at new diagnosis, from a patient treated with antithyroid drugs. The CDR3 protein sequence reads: CASSLGTSGITGELFF. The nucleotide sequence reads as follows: TGTGCCAGTAGTCTCGGGACTAGCGGTATCACCGGGGAGCTGTTTTTT.